This T cell receptor beta chain stems from a study of Ad26.COV2.S vaccination and SARS-CoV-2 variants (dated by TCRdb to 2020 to 2022). In terms of the full investigation: Donors in the vaccine arm were drawn from COV1001, a phase I-IIa trial of Ad26.COV2.S in healthy adults that was multicentre, randomized, double-blind and placebo-controlled. Ad26.COV2.S was given intramuscularly at 5x10^10 or 1x10^11 viral particles, as a single shot or as two shots 56 days apart. Trial participants were randomized into five groups of five, in which low-dose or high-dose Ad26.COV2.S was given once or twice, or placebo was given on both occasions. The specificity and breadth of SARS-CoV-2-reactive T cell receptors after Ad26.COV2.S vaccination were assessed by TCRbeta repertoire sequencing. Throughout the experiments and outcome assessment, investigators stayed blinded to trial group allocation. A total of 32 samples were included in the TCR-sequenced set, comprising around 19 Ad26.COV2.S vaccine recipients, 5 placebo recipients and 8 SARS-CoV-2 convalescent individuals.

The treatment or condition label of this sample denotes: 15 to 20 received Ad26.COV2.S at low or high dose, single or two shots; about five received placebo; per-sample allocation not given. Repertoires of vaccine and placebo recipients were sequenced from samples taken on day 63 after the first injection. Cohort 1b enrolled 20 to 30 adults aged 18-55 years at a single site in Boston, USA, between 29 July and 7 August 2020. Ad26.COV2.S was a replication-incompetent adenovirus type 26 vector that expressed a prefusion-stabilized SARS-CoV-2 spike protein derived from the original Wuhan strain. The immunoSEQ Assay was used to sequence TCRbeta CDR3 regions. After extraction, genomic DNA underwent amplification by bias-controlled multiplex PCR, followed by high-throughput sequencing. On the authors' methods: To quantify the absolute abundance of each unique TCRbeta CDR3 region, sequences were collapsed and filtered. T cell fraction was estimated by normalizing TCRbeta template counts to usable DNA, which was measured by amplifying reference genes present in all nucleated cells. Repertoire TCRs were annotated as SARS-CoV-2-specific by exact matching of V gene, CDR3 amino acid sequence and J gene to a known reactive TCR set. MIRA supplied the reference SARS-CoV-2 TCR set, which was filtered for enrichment in COVID-19-positive ImmuneCODE repertoires so that public or cross-reactive TCRs were removed. Using the MIRA antigens, annotated TCRs were further analysed by specific ORF or by position within an ORF. Breadth was defined as the number of annotated unique rearrangements divided by the total number of unique productive rearrangements, and depth was defined as the summed frequency of the annotated unique rearrangements. TCR breadth was compared between groups using two-sided Wilcoxon rank-sum tests. In its TCRdb copy, this immuneACCESS table keeps in-frame sequences only and misses some clones. Where compared with another copy, unresolved V genes explain less than half of these, and the others have no known cause. That table is the source of V, J and clone size, and D and trimming were worked out from the DNA. The sample has under 400,000 clones on record, roughly 84% of them singletons. The leading ten clones occupy approximately 3.6% of the sample.

The paper as a whole reports these results and caveats: The study was not powered to compare responses between vaccine doses or regimens. According to the authors, total T cell responses may have been underestimated by the TCR breadth and depth analyses. Higher spike-specific TCR breadth was observed in Ad26.COV2.S recipients than in placebo recipients (P = 0.0014). Vaccine and placebo recipients had comparable non-spike TCR breadth, which fits with the vaccine containing only spike. Substantial breadth of spike-specific CD8+ and CD4+ T cell responses was reported after vaccination.

The germline V gene (reference sequence) provides CDR1 LNHDA and CDR2 SQIVND. V is cut back by 3 bases and J by 8 bases, with 6 bases in the junction unmatched. The CDR3 runs 14 residues from the cysteine to the phenylalanine. Only the CDR3 region is kept as DNA, spanning 42 bases read in frame from base 1. As concerns this clone: It lacks a known antigen. No base quality information exists; no much larger clone differs at one position.

The TCR sequence derives from a person aged 18 to 65 who received the Ad26.COV2.S COVID-19 vaccine or a placebo. Source: peripheral blood, taken in a trial of Ad26.COV2.S vaccine versus placebo. The receptor chain draws on TRBV19 and TRBJ2-1; 8 junctional bases match TRBD1. The CDR3 in this case is CASSMRAGGDEQFF. In nucleotides, the sequence is TGTGCCAGTAGTATGAGAGCAGGGGGCGATGAGCAGTTCTTC.